A single T cell receptor (beta chain) is shown here with its context. This entry belongs to a study of Graves' ophthalmopathy and Graves' hyperthyroidism. Using RNA transcripts, the TCR beta CDR3 regions were amplified. The first round was an RT-PCR with HTBI primers, and the second round was a multiplex PCR. TCRdb analysed the multiplex PCR reads with MiXCR anew, one entry per CDR3 protein. This table has approximately 210,000 distinct CDR3 sequences, around a fifth appearing once. Source material: peripheral blood. This clonotype was obtained from a woman between 50 and 59 years old with Graves' ophthalmopathy.

The CDR3 bases are TGTGCCAGCAGTTTTCGTCGGGGGGGAGGCTACACCTTC. It specifies CASSFRRGGGYTF. The chain combines TRBV12-3 or TRBV12-4 with TRBJ1-2; tentatively, D is TRBD1 (5 bases). The ends were cut back, 3 bases at V and 8 bases at J, with 13 bases in the middle. This CDR3 is built from 13 residues.